The 10 T cell receptor beta chains reported below all come from one sample, sequenced in a study of blood T cell repertoires in COVID-19. Clones were read by immunoSEQ multiplex PCR, and TCRdb kept only the in-frame ones, dropping some. The data contain about 140,000 clones, approximately 80% of them singletons. Sequenced sample: PBMCs or T cells enriched from blood (not recorded which). Every receptor here comes from a woman aged 18-29 years who had been exposed to COVID-19.

V and J are TRBV5-4 and TRBJ2-7; 7 nucleotides agree with TRBD1. V gave up 1 base and J gave up 6 bases; unmatched junction bases: 10. The CDR3 length is 15 residues. Per the germline V gene, CDR1 is SGHNT and CDR2 is YYREEE (reference sequence). CDR3 sequence: CASSLNRGPSSEQYF. As DNA, the CDR3 is TGTGCCAGCAGCTTGAATAGGGGGCCTTCTAGCGAGCAGTACTTC.

This chain links TRBV11-1 with TRBJ2-7, with no clear D. CDR3 size: 16 residues. The ends were cut back, 1 base at V and 0 bases at J, with 13 bases in the middle. Germline CDR1 is SGHAT and CDR2 is FQDESV (reference sequence). The CDR3 is CASSLGVSVSSYEQYF. CDR3 sequence (DNA): TGTGCCAGCAGCTTAGGGGTCAGCGTTAGCTCCTACGAGCAGTACTTC.

J is TRBJ2-4 and V is TRBV19, with 7 bases matching TRBD1. This CDR3 is 15 amino acids long. V was clipped by 5 bases and J by 1 base; unmatched bases: 5. CDR1 is LNHDA and CDR2 is SQIVND in the germline V gene (reference sequence). DNA for the CDR3: TGTGCCAGTAGTCCACAGGGGATGGCCAAAAACATTCAGTACTTC. This codes for CASSPQGMAKNIQYF.

This chain joins TRBV14 and TRBJ1-2, with 9 bases identical to TRBD1. CDR1 is SGHDN and CDR2 is FVKESK in the germline V gene. The V and J ends lost 3 bases and 7 bases, in that order; junction bases with no gene match: 6. The CDR3 has 14 amino acids. The CDR3 is CASSHNRGRGGYTF. CDR3 coding DNA: TGTGCCAGCAGCCATAACAGGGGGCGCGGTGGCTACACCTTC.

This clone was seen a single time. This chain uses TRBV15 with TRBJ2-7; 10 bases agree with TRBD1. The germline V gene encodes CDR1 LNHNV and CDR2 YYDKDF (reference sequence). The CDR3 contains 14 residues. The V and J ends lost 5 bases and 4 bases, in that order; junction bases with no gene match: 5. CDR3 region: CATSGDRGQYEQYF. CDR3 DNA sequence: TGTGCCACCAGCGGCGACAGGGGGCAGTACGAGCAGTACTTC.

This clone was detected once. The chain links TRBV28 to TRBJ2-7; 14 positions match TRBD2. V lost 2 bases and J lost 2; bases outside the gene matches: 2. This CDR3 spans 16 amino acids. Germline V gives CDR1 MDHEN, CDR2 SYDVKM. In DNA form, the CDR3 reads TGTGCCAGCAGTTTACTGGGACTAGCGGGAGCCTACGAGCAGTACTTC. Translation: CASSLLGLAGAYEQYF.

The chain employs TRBV27 and TRBJ1-1; D not certain. Per the germline V gene, CDR1 is MNHEY and CDR2 is SMNVEV (reference sequence). The CDR3 is 13 residues long. Trimming stripped 5 bases from V and 11 bases from J, with 18 bases between. The CDR3 DNA reads as TGTGCCAGCAGTGCGTCAATATCCTATCCGGCTTTCTTT. It codes for CASSASISYPAFF.

The rearrangement links TRBV5-1 to TRBJ1-1; no reliable D call. In germline, CDR1 is SGHRS, CDR2 YFSETQ. With 0 bases removed from V and 2 bases from J, the gap between germline ends came to 11 bases. The CDR3 consists of 15 residues. The CDR3 region is CASSLDGATNTEAFF. The CDR3 DNA reads as TGCGCCAGCAGCTTGGATGGAGCTACCAACACTGAAGCTTTCTTT.

The genes are TRBV2 and TRBJ1-2; 7 positions match TRBD1. Germline CDR1 SNHLY, CDR2 FYNNEI. Trimming took 9 bases from V and 10 from J; bases not matched to a gene: 14. The CDR3 consists of 13 residues. The chain's CDR3 is CASCEGQALVYTF. The CDR3 bases are TGTGCCAGTTGCGAAGGACAGGCGCTTGTCTACACCTTC. Filled out from reference TRBV2 and TRBJ1-2, the complete variable domain reads EPEVTQTPSHQVTQMGQEVILRCVPISNHLYFYWYRQILGQKVEFLVSFYNNEISEKSEIFDDQFSVERPDGSNFTLKIRSTKLEDSAMYFCASCEGQALVYTFGSGTRLTVV.

V and J are TRBV12-3 or TRBV12-4 and TRBJ1-1, with D hard to call. The CDR3 spans 13 residues. Trimming pared 5 bases from V and 1 base from J, leaving 8 bases between. For the CDR3, the DNA is TGTGCCAGCAGTAAACGGGGGAACACTGAAGCTTTCTTT. Its translation: CASSKRGNTEAFF.